These 22 T cell receptor beta chains share one sample of origin, sequenced in a study of shared clonotypes between healthy human individuals. Profiling relied on immunoSEQ multiplex PCR, and the TCRdb table lists in-frame clones only, not all of them. The sample carries 2 million to 2.5 million clones, roughly 93% recorded once. The sequencing sample was made of naive CD4+ T cells from PBMCs. Subset of the sample: CD45RA+ positively selected. The origin of the receptors is a man aged 18 to 30 in good health. Some clones in this sample may be carry-over from other donors' samples.

V gene TRBV13 combines with J gene TRBJ2-1, with D hard to call. The CDR3 is made up of 11 amino acids. Trimming left V 3 bases short and J 8 bases short, with 5 bases between. From germline, CDR1 is PRHDT and CDR2 FYEKMQ (reference sequence). CDR3 DNA: TGTGCCAGCAGCTTGCGCTATGAGCAGTTCTTC. It codes for CASSLRYEQFF.

The chain joins TRBV21-1 to TRBJ1-5; the table's TRBD1 call for D was not verified on the DNA. TRBV21-1 is a documented pseudogene. The CDR3 sequence is 16 residues long. The CDR3, as DNA: TGTGCCAGCAGCAAAATCCCAGGTCCCAGGGGTCAGCCCCAGCATTTT. It translates to CASSKIPGPRGQPQHF.

This chain uses TRBV5-1 with TRBJ2-1, with TRBD2 matching over 7 bases. J gave up 8 bases and V 4 bases, and 6 bases lay outside the gene matches. Germline values: CDR1 SGHRS, CDR2 YFSETQ. The length of the CDR3 is 13 residues. As DNA, the CDR3 is TGCGCCAGCAGCCAACTAGCGCGTGATGAGCAGTTCTTC. This sequence encodes CASSQLARDEQFF.

The V and J genes are TRBV28 and TRBJ1-1, with D perhaps TRBD1 (5 bases). The CDR3 is made up of 15 amino acids. The germline V gene has CDR1 MDHEN and CDR2 SYDVKM. V was shortened by 1 base and J by 0 bases, with 9 bases between the two germline ends. The CDR3 reads CASSLLGLMNTEAFF. Written as DNA, the CDR3 is TGTGCCAGCAGTTTATTGGGACTGATGAACACTGAAGCTTTCTTT. The variable domain in full, completed from reference TRBV28 and TRBJ1-1, reads DVKVTQSSRYLVKRTGEKVFLECVQDMDHENMFWYRQDPGLGLRLIYFSYDVKMKEKGDIPEGYSVSREKKERFSLILESASTNQTSMYLCASSLLGLMNTEAFFGQGTRLTVV.

The CDR3 DNA sequence: TGTGCCAGCAGTCTAGCGGTTACCGGGGAGCTGTTTTTT. It yields the protein CASSLAVTGELFF. The chain has TRBV7-3 and TRBJ2-2; 7 positions agree with TRBD2. This CDR3 is 13 amino acids long. With 6 bases clipped from V and 5 bases from J, the junction kept 3 bases outside the gene matches. CDR1 and CDR2 from the germline V gene are SGHTA and FQGTGA.

The V gene is TRBV7-9, the J gene TRBJ2-1; 9 bases match TRBD2. Germline CDR1 is SEHNR and CDR2 is FQNEAQ (reference sequence). After removal of 0 bases from V and 9 bases from J, the junction contained 6 bases not matched to a gene. The CDR3 length is 15 residues. CDR3 loop: CASSLAGGRAREQFF. The CDR3 nucleotides read TGTGCCAGCAGCTTAGCTGGCGGGAGGGCCCGTGAGCAGTTCTTC. The variable domain in full, completed from reference TRBV7-9 and TRBJ2-1, reads DTGVSQNPRHKITKRGQNVTFRCDPISEHNRLYWYRQTLGQGPEFLTYFQNEAQLEKSRLLSDRFSAERPKGSFSTLEIQRTEQGDSAMYLCASSLAGGRAREQFFGPGTRLTVL.

On this clone itself: Other DNA sequences in this sample translate to the same CDR3. The chain couples TRBV5-4 to TRBJ1-3; D remains ambiguous. V lost 0 bases and J lost 4, with 8 bases in between. Germline values: CDR1 SGHNT, CDR2 YYREEE (reference sequence). This CDR3 has 14 amino acids. CDR3 DNA sequence: TGTGCCAGCAGCTTGGCTGGCTCGGGAAACACCATATATTTT. The encoded protein is CASSLAGSGNTIYF.

The chain recombines TRBV6-1 with TRBJ2-4, with D perhaps TRBD1 (6 bases). Germline CDR1 is MNHNS and CDR2 is SASEGT. This CDR3 spans 13 amino acids. Trimming left V 7 bases short and J 0 bases short, with 7 bases between. CDR3 coding DNA: TGTGCCAGCAAGGGGGAAGCCAAAAACATTCAGTACTTC. Translating gives CASKGEAKNIQYF.

The genes are TRBV2 and TRBJ2-2; 8 bases match TRBD1. Germline trimming cut 5 bases from V and 2 bases from J; bases unmatched to any gene: 4. Per the germline V gene, CDR1 is SNHLY and CDR2 is FYNNEI. The CDR3 has 15 residues. The chain's CDR3 is CASSLDRANTGELFF. The DNA of the CDR3 is TGTGCCAGCAGTTTGGACAGGGCCAACACCGGGGAGCTGTTTTTT.

The chain links TRBV30 to TRBJ1-1, with D unclear. There are 11 residues in the CDR3. Germline CDR1 and CDR2: GTSNPN and SVGIG (reference sequence). Trimming removed 8 bases from V and 6 bases from J, with 13 bases in between. CDR3 region: CAGTPWPEAFF. The DNA of the CDR3 is TGTGCCGGAACCCCGTGGCCTGAAGCTTTCTTT.

A remark on this clone: This sample also contains other DNA sequences that code for the same CDR3. The chain links TRBV18 to TRBJ2-7; possibly TRBD2 for D (5 bases). The CDR3 is 13 residues long. The V and J ends lost 0 bases and 3 bases respectively, with 6 bases between them. In germline, CDR1 is KGHSH, CDR2 LQKENI. The CDR3: CASSPPGDYEQYF. Written as DNA, the CDR3 is TGTGCCAGCTCACCACCCGGGGACTACGAGCAGTACTTC.

The V call is TRBV4-3, the J call TRBJ2-7, with D perhaps TRBD2 (5 bases). V was shortened by 0 bases and J by 4 bases, with 10 bases between the two germline ends. Germline CDR1 reads LGHNA; CDR2 reads YSLEER. This CDR3 has 14 amino acids. CDR3 sequence reads: CASSQEGRRYEQYF. In DNA form, the CDR3 reads TGCGCCAGCAGCCAAGAGGGCAGGAGGTACGAGCAGTACTTC.

About this clone: The sample has other DNA sequences that encode this CDR3 too. The chain is built from TRBV7-9 and TRBJ1-5, with D uncertain. Trimming left V 4 bases short and J 0 bases short, with 4 bases between. This CDR3 is built from 13 residues. Per germline, CDR1 SEHNR and CDR2 FQNEAQ (reference sequence). CDR3 protein: CASSSYSNQPQHF. CDR3 nucleotide sequence: TGTGCCAGCAGCTCGTATAGCAATCAGCCCCAGCATTTT. Drawing the rest from reference TRBV7-9 and TRBJ1-5, the complete variable domain is DTGVSQNPRHKITKRGQNVTFRCDPISEHNRLYWYRQTLGQGPEFLTYFQNEAQLEKSRLLSDRFSAERPKGSFSTLEIQRTEQGDSAMYLCASSSYSNQPQHFGDGTRLSIL.

The V call is TRBV7-9, the J call TRBJ1-1; unclear D gene. Per germline, CDR1 SEHNR and CDR2 FQNEAQ (reference sequence). V was clipped by 1 base and J by 13 bases, with 13 bases between them. The CDR3 is made up of 12 amino acids. The CDR3 loop is CASSLGTTVDFF. The DNA for the CDR3 is TGTGCCAGCAGCTTAGGAACTACAGTGGATTTCTTT.

Notes on this clone: The sample carries other DNA sequences with the same CDR3. CDR3 in DNA: TGTGCCAGCAGCGTCGGACTAGCGGGATTCACAGATACGCAGTATTTT. Amino acids: CASSVGLAGFTDTQYF. This chain connects TRBV9 to TRBJ2-3; 12 bases are a match to TRBD2. Per germline, CDR1 SGDLS and CDR2 YYNGEE. V dropped 2 bases and J dropped 2; count of bases not matched to a gene: 3. The CDR3 has 16 amino acids. Complete variable domain (other parts from reference TRBV9 and TRBJ2-3): DSGVTQTPKHLITATGQRVTLRCSPRSGDLSVYWYQQSLDQGLQFLIQYYNGEERAKGNILERFSAQQFPDLHSELNLSSLELGDSALYFCASSVGLAGFTDTQYFGPGTRLTVL.

The chain employs TRBV10-3 and TRBJ2-3; 11 bases are shared with TRBD2. The CDR3 totals 19 residues. J was trimmed by 3 bases and V by 4 bases; bases with no gene match: 15. Looked up from germline, CDR1 is ENHRY and CDR2 is SYGVKD. DNA of the CDR3: TGTGCCATCAGTGGGGGTGGTAGCGGGAGGGCCGTTTGGACAGATACGCAGTATTTT. This translates into CAISGGGSGRAVWTDTQYF.

The rearrangement links TRBV6-1 to TRBJ2-5; 8 positions agree with TRBD1. With V trimmed by 7 bases and J by 2 bases, 6 bases remained unmatched. Germline CDR1 MNHNS, CDR2 SASEGT. The CDR3 runs 14 residues. The CDR3 bases are TGTGCCAGCACCCTCGGACAGGGACAAGAGACCCAGTACTTC. Its translation: CASTLGQGQETQYF.

As DNA, the CDR3 is TGCGCCAGCAGCCAAGCCGGGACAGGGGGTCACACTGAAGCTTTCTTT. Encoded protein: CASSQAGTGGHTEAFF. The chain uses TRBV4-1 and TRBJ1-1; 11 nucleotides match TRBD1. The length of the CDR3 is 16 residues. Trimming removed 1 base from V and 3 bases from J; junction bases left unmatched: 4. CDR1 is MGHRA and CDR2 is YSYEKL in the germline V gene.

V usage is TRBV28 and J usage is TRBJ2-7; 11 nucleotides agree with TRBD1. This CDR3 contains 13 residues. Germline CDR1 MDHEN, CDR2 SYDVKM. The V and J ends lost 11 bases and 7 bases, in that order; junction bases with no gene match: 10. CDR3 residues: CASPRDRGGEQYF. The CDR3 region has the DNA TGTGCCTCACCCAGGGACAGGGGGGGGGAGCAGTACTTC.

Points on this clone: This may arise from a read error, as a much more abundant clone is one base away. The sample carries other DNA sequences with the same CDR3. The CDR3 here is CASSLTGNTEAFF. The CDR3 DNA reads as TGTGCCAGCAGCTTGACAGGAAACACTGAAGCTTTCTTT. The chain recombines TRBV11-3 with TRBJ1-1; maybe TRBD1 (6 bases). V was clipped by 3 bases and J by 2 bases, with 7 bases between them. Germline V gives CDR1 SGHNT, CDR2 YENEEA. This CDR3 is built from 13 residues.

This sequence joins TRBV7-2 and TRBJ2-1, with D maybe TRBD2 (5 bases). The germline CDR1 and CDR2 sequences are SGHTA and FQGNSA. Deletions cut 1 base from V and 6 bases from J, with 10 bases between. The length of the CDR3 is 14 residues. The CDR3 bases are TGTGCCAGCAGCTTAGGCGGGCGTCCCAATGAGCAGTTCTTC. Its protein product is CASSLGGRPNEQFF.

This sequence joins TRBV10-3 and TRBJ1-1; 9 bases match TRBD1. The germline gives CDR1 ENHRY, CDR2 SYGVKD. V gave up 6 bases and J gave up 0 bases; unmatched junction bases: 11. The CDR3 covers 17 residues. The CDR3 DNA reads TGTGCCATCAGGGCTCGGACAGGGGTACCCATGAACACTGAAGCTTTCTTT. This gives the protein CAIRARTGVPMNTEAFF.